The 4 T cell receptor beta chains listed next were all sequenced from one sample in a study of cytomegalovirus exposure and HLA in healthy donors. Sequenced by immunoSEQ multiplex PCR; TCRdb stores in-frame clones only, minus some. The sample includes 50,000 to 70,000 clones, around 95% of them seen just once. What was sequenced was PBMCs. The receptors come from a woman under 30 in good health and CMV-seropositive.

This rearrangement joins TRBV28 to TRBJ1-2; TRBD1 aligns across 8 bases. The CDR3 is 13 residues long. From germline, CDR1 is MDHEN and CDR2 SYDVKM. V lost 6 bases, J lost 8 bases, and 8 bases stayed unmatched. CDR3 amino acids: CASRLGTGFGYTF. The CDR3 nucleotides read TGTGCCAGCAGGTTGGGGACAGGCTTCGGCTACACCTTC.

The chain links TRBV6-1 to TRBJ1-4; a possible D gene is TRBD1 (5 bases). V gave up 6 bases and J gave up 5 bases, with 13 bases separating them. The germline V gene encodes CDR1 MNHNS and CDR2 SASEGT. This CDR3 has 14 amino acids. The CDR3 here is CASSAGNQNEKLFF. The CDR3 nucleotides are TGTGCCAGCAGCGCAGGGAACCAAAATGAAAAACTGTTTTTT.

The CDR3 reads CASSFQQGGPEAFF. The CDR3 region has the DNA TGTGCCAGCAGCTTCCAGCAGGGTGGGCCTGAAGCTTTCTTT. The rearrangement links TRBV5-4 to TRBJ1-1; perhaps TRBD1 as D (5 bases). The CDR3 spans 14 residues. Trimming took off 2 bases at V and 6 bases at J, with 14 bases between the two ends. Germline lookup yields CDR1 SGHNT and CDR2 YYREEE (reference sequence).

In this sample, this clone turned up a few times. This sequence joins TRBV19 and TRBJ2-1, with TRBD2 matching 12 bases. V gave up 1 base and J gave up 4 bases; unmatched junction bases: 5. This CDR3 has 17 amino acids. Germline V gene lookup returns CDR1 LNHDA and CDR2 SQIVND (reference sequence). CDR3 sequence (DNA): TGTGCCAGTAGTATAGGACTAGCGGGAGATCGTTACAATGAGCAGTTCTTC. Amino acids: CASSIGLAGDRYNEQFF.